This TCR beta chain originates from a study of control samples from healthy donors and cancer patients. The protocol was immunoSEQ multiplex PCR, while the TCRdb copy is restricted to in-frame clones and leaves out a portion. The sample carries 390,000 or so clones, about 93% recorded once. There are 12 residues in the CDR3. The germline V gene has CDR1 MNHNS and CDR2 SASEGT. Deletions cut 2 bases from V and 6 bases from J, with 5 bases between. The source of this sequence is a man aged 35-49 years with head and neck cancer. The gene calls are TRBV6-1 and TRBJ1-5; D remains ambiguous. Material: PBMCs. For the CDR3, the DNA is TGTGCCAGCAGTGAATTTCGTCAGCCCCAGCATTTT. Translation gives CASSEFRQPQHF.